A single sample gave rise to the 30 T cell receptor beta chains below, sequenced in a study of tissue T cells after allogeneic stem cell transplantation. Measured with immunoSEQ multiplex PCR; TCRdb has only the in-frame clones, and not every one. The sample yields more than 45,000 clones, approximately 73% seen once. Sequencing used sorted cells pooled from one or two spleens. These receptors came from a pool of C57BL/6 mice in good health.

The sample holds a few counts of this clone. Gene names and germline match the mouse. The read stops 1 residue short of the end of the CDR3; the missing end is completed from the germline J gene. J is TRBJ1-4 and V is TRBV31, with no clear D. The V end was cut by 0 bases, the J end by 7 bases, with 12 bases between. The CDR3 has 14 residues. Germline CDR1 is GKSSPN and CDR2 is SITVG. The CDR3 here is CAWSLPSRGERLFF. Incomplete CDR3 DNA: TGTGCCTGGAGTCTCCCATCCCGGGGCGAAAGATTATTT. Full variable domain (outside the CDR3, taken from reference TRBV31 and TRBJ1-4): AQTIHQWPVAEIKAVGSPLSLGCTIKGKSSPNLYWYWQATGGTLQQLFYSITVGQVESVVQLNLSASRPKDDQFILSTEKLLLSHSGFYLCAWSLPSRGERLFFGHGTKLSVL.

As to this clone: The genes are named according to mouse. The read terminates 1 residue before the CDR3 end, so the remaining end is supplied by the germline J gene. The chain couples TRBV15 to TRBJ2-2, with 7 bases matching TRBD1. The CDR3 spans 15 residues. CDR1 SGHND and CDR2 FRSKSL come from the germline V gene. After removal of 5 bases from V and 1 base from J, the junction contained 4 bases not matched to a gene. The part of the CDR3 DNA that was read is TGTGCCAGCAGTCTCGACAGGGAAAACACCGGGCAGCTCTAC. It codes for CASSLDRENTGQLY. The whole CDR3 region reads CASSLDRENTGQLYF. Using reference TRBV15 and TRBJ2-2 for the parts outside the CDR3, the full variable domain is DAGVTQTPRHEVAEKGQTIILKCEPVSGHNDLFWYRQTKIQGLELLSYFRSKSLMEDGGAFKDRFKAEMLNSSFSTLKIQPTEPKDSAVYLCASSLDRENTGQLYFGEGSKLTVL.

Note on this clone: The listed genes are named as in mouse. Here the CDR3 reads CASSWDWGGKTLYF. CDR3 bases read: TGTGCCAGCAGTTGGGACTGGGGGGGAAAAACGCTGTAT. The rearrangement joins TRBV13-1 to TRBJ2-3; 13 bases match TRBD2. The read terminates 1 residue before the CDR3 end, so the remaining end is supplied by the germline J gene. The CDR3 extends over 14 amino acids. Losses at the gene ends were 4 bases for V and 7 bases for J; bases not matched to a gene: 3. CDR1 and CDR2 from the germline V gene are NSHNY and SYGAGN.

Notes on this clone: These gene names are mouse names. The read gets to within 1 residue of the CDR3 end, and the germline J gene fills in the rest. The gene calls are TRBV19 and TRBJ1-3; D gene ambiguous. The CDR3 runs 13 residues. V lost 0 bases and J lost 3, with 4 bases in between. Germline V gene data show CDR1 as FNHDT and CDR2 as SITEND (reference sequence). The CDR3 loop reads CASSIGYGNTLYF. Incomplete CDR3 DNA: TGTGCCAGCAGTATAGGGTATGGAAATACGCTCTAT.

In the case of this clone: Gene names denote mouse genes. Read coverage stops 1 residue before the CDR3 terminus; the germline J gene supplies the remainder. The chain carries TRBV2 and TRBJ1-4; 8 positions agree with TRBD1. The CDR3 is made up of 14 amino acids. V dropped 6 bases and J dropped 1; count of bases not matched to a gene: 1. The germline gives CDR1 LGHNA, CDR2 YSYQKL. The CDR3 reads CASSGQGSNERLFF. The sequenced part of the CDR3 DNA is TGTGCCAGCAGTGGACAGGGTTCCAACGAAAGATTATTT.

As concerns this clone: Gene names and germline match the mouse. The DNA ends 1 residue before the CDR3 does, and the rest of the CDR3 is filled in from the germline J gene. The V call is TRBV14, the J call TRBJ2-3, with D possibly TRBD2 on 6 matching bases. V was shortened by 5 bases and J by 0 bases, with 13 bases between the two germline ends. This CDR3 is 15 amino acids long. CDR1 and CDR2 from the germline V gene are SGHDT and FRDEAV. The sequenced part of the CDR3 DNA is TGTGCCAGCAGCCCCGGACTGTTTAGTGCAGAAACGCTGTAT. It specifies CASSPGLFSAETLY. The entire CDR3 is CASSPGLFSAETLYF.

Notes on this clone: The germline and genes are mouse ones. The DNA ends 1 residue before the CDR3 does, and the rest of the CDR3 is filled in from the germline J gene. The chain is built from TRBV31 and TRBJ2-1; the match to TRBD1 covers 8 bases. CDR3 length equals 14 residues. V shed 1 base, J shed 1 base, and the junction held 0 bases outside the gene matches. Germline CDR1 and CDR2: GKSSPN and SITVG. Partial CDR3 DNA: TGTGCCTGGAGTCGGACAGGGAACTATGCTGAGCAGTTC. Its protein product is CAWSRTGNYAEQF. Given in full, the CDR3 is CAWSRTGNYAEQFF.

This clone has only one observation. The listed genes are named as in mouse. The CDR3 DNA, read in part, is TGTGCCAGCAGTCGACAGGGGTATAATTCGCCCCTCTAC. Amino acid sequence: CASSRQGYNSPLY. The complete CDR3 reads CASSRQGYNSPLYF. The V and J genes are TRBV14 and TRBJ1-6; 8 nucleotides agree with TRBD1. The CDR3 end falls 1 residue outside the read, so it is completed with the germline J gene. TRBJ1-6 is filed as an ORF, its function uncertain. Germline loops: CDR1 SGHDT, CDR2 FRDEAV. J was trimmed by 4 bases and V by 4 bases; bases with no gene match: 1. The CDR3 has 14 amino acids.

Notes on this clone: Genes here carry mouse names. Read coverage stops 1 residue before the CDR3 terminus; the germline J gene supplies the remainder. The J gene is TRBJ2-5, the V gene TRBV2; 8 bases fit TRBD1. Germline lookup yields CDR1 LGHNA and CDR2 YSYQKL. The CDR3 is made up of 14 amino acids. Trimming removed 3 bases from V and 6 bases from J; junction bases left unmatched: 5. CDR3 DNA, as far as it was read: TGTGCCAGCAGCCAGAGACAGGGGTGGGACACCCAGTAC. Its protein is CASSQRQGWDTQY. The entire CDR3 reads CASSQRQGWDTQYF. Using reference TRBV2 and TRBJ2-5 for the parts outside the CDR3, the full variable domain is DPKIIQKPKYLVAVTGSEKILICEQYLGHNAMYWYRQSAKKPLEFMFSYSYQKLMDNQTASSRFQPQSSKKNHLDLQITALKPDDSATYFCASSQRQGWDTQYFGPGTRLLVL.

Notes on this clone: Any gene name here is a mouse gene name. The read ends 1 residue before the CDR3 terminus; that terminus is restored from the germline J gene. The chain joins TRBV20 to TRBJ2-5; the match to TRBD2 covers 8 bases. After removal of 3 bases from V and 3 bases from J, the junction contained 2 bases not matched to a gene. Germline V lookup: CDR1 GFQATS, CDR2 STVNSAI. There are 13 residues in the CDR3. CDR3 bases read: TGTGGTGCTAGACTGGGGGTTCAAGACACCCAGTAC. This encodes CGARLGVQDTQY. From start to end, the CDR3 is CGARLGVQDTQYF.

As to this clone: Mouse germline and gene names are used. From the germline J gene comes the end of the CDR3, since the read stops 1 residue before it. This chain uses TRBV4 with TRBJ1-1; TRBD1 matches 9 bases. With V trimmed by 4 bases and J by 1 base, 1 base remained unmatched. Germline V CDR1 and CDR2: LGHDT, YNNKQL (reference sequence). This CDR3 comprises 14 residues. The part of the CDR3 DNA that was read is TGTGCCAGCAGCTGGGGACAGGGGAACACAGAAGTCTTC. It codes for CASSWGQGNTEVF. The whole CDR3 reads CASSWGQGNTEVFF.

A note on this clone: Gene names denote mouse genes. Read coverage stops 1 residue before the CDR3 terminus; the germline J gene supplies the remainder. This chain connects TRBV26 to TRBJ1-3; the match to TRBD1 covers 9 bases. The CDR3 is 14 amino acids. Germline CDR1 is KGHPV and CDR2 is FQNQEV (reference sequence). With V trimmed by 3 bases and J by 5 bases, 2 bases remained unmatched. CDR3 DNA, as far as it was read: TGTGCCAGCAGTCTACAGGGGGCGAGAAATACGCTCTAT. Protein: CASSLQGARNTLY. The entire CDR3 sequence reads CASSLQGARNTLYF. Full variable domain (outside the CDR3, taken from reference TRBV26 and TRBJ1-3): NSKVIQTPRYLVKGQGQKAKMRCIPEKGHPVVFWYQQNKNNEFKFLINFQNQEVLQQIDMTEKRFSAECPSNSPCSLEIQSSEAGDSALYLCASSLQGARNTLYFGEGSRLIVV.

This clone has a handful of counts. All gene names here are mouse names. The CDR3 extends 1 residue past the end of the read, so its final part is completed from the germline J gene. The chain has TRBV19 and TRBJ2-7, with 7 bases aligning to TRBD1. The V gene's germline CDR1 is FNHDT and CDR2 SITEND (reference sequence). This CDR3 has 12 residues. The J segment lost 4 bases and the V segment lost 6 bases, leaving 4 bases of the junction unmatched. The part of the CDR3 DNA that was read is TGTGCCAGCACTATGGACAGGTATGAACAGTAC. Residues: CASTMDRYEQY. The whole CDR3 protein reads CASTMDRYEQYF.

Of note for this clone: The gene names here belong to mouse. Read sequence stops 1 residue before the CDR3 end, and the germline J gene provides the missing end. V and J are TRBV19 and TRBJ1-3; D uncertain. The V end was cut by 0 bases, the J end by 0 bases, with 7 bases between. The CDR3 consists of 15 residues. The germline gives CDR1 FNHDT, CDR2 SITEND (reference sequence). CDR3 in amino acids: CASSIAEGSGNTLYF. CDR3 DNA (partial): TGTGCCAGCAGTATAGCTGAGGGTTCTGGAAATACGCTCTAT.

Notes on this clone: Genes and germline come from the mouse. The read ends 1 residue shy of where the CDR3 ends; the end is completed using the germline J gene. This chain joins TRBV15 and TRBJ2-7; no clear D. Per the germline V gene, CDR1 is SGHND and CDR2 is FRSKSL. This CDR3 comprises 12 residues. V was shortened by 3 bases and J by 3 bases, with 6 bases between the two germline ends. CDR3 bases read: TGTGCCAGCAGTTTTGGCAGCTATGAACAGTAC. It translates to CASSFGSYEQY. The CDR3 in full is CASSFGSYEQYF.

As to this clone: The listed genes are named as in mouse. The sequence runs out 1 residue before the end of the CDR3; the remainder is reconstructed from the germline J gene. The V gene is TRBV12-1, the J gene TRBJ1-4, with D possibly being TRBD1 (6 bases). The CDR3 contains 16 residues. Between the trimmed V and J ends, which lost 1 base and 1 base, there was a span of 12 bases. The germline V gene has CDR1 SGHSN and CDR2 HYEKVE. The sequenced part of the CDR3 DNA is TGTGCCAGCTCTCTGACAGGTTCCTCTTCCAACGAAAGATTATTT. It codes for CASSLTGSSSNERLF. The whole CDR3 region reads CASSLTGSSSNERLFF. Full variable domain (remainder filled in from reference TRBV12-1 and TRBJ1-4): DSGVVQSPRHIIKEKGGRSVLTCIPISGHSNVVWYQQTLGKELKFLIQHYEKVERDKGFLPSRFSVQQFDDYHSEMNMSALELEDSAMYFCASSLTGSSSNERLFFGHGTKLSVL.

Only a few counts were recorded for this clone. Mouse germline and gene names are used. Incomplete CDR3 DNA: TGTGCAAGCAGGAGGGGCGGAAATACGCTCTAT. It yields the protein CASRRGGNTLY. From start to end, the CDR3 is CASRRGGNTLYF. The chain is built from TRBV16 and TRBJ1-3; tentatively, D is TRBD1 (5 bases). The sequenced fragment ends 1 residue before the CDR3 boundary, so the rest is inferred from the germline J gene. The germline CDR1 and CDR2 sequences are SGHSA and FRNQAP. Trimming left V 6 bases short and J 4 bases short, with 7 bases between. This CDR3 has 12 residues. Combining the CDR3 with reference TRBV16 and TRBJ1-3 gives the whole variable domain NAGVIQTPRHKVTGKGQEATLWCEPISGHSAVFWYRQTIVQGLEFLTYFRNQAPIDDSGMPKERFSAQMPNQSHSTLKIQSTQPQDSAVYLCASRRGGNTLYFGEGSRLIVV.

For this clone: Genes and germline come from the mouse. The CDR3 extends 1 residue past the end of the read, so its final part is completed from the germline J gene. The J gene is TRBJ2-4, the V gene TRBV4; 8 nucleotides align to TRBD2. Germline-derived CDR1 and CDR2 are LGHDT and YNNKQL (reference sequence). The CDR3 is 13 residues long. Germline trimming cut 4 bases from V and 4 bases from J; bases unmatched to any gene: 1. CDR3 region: CASSSLGENTLYF. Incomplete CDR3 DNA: TGTGCCAGCAGCTCACTGGGGGAAAACACCTTGTAC.

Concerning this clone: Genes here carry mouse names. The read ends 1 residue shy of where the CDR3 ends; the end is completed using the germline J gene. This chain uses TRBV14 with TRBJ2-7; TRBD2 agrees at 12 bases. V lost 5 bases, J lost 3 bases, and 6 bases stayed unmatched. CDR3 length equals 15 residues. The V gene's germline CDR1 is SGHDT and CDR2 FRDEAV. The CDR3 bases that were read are TGTGCCAGCAGCCCGGGACTGGGGGGCCTCTATGAACAGTAC. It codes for CASSPGLGGLYEQY. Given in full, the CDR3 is CASSPGLGGLYEQYF.

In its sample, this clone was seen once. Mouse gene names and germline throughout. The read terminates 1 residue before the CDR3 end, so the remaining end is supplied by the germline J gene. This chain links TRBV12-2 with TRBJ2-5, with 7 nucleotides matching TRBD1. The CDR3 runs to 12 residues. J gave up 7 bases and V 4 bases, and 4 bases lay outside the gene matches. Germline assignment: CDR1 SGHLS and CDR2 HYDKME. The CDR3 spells CASSSRGNTQYF. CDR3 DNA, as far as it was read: TGTGCCAGCTCCTCCAGGGGGAACACCCAGTAC.

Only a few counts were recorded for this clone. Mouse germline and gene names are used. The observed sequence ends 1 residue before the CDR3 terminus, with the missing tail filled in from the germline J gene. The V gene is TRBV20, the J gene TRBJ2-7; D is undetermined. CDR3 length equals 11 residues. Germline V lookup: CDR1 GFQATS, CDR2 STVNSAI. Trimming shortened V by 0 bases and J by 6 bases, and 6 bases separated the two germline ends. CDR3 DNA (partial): TGTGGTGCTAGGGAACGGGTTGAACAGTAC. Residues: CGARERVEQY. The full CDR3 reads CGARERVEQYF.

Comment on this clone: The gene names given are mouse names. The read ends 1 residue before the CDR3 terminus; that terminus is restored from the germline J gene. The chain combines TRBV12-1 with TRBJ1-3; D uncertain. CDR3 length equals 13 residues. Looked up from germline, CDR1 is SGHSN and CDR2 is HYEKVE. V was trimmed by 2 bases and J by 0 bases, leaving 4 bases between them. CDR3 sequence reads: CASSQNSGNTLYF. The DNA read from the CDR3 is TGTGCCAGCTCTCAGAATTCTGGAAATACGCTCTAT.

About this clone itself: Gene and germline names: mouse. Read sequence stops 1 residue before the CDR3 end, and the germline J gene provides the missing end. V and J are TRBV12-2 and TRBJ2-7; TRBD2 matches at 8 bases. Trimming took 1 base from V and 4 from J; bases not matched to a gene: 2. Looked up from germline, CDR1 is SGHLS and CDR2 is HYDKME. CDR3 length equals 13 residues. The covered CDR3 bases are TGTGCCAGCTCTCTTAACTGGGGGTATGAACAGTAC. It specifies CASSLNWGYEQY. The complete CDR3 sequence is CASSLNWGYEQYF.

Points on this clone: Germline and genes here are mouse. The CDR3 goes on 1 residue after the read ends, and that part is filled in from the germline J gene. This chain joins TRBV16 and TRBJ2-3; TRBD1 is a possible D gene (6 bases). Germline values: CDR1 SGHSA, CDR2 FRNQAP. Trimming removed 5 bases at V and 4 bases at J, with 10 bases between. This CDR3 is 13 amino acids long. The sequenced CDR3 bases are TGTGCAAGCAGCCCTACAGGGTCAGAAACGCTGTAT. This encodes CASSPTGSETLY. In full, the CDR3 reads CASSPTGSETLYF. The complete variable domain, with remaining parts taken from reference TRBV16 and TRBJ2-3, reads NAGVIQTPRHKVTGKGQEATLWCEPISGHSAVFWYRQTIVQGLEFLTYFRNQAPIDDSGMPKERFSAQMPNQSHSTLKIQSTQPQDSAVYLCASSPTGSETLYFGSGTRLTVL.

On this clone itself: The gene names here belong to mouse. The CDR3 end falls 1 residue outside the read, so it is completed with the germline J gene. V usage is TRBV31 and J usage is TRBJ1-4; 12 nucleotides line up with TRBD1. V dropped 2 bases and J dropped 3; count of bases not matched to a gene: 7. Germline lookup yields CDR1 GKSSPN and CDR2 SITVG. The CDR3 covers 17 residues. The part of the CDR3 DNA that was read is TGTGCCTGGAGTTCCACCGGGACAGGGGGCCCCAACGAAAGATTATTT. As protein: CAWSSTGTGGPNERLF. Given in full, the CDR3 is CAWSSTGTGGPNERLFF.

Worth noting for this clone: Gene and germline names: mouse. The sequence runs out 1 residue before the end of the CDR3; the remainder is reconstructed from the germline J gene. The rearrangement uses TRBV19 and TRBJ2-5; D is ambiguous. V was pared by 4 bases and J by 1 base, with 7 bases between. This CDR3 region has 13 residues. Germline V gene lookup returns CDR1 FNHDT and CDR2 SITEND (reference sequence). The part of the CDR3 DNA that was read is TGTGCCAGCAGTTTGGGTTACCAAGACACCCAGTAC. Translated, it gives CASSLGYQDTQY. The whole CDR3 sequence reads CASSLGYQDTQYF.

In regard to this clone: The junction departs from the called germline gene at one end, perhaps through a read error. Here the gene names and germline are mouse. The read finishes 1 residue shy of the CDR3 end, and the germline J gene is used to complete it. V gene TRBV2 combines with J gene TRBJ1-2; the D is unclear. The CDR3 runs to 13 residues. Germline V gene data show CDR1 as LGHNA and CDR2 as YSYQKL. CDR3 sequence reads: CAGSQADNSDYTF. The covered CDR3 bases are TGTGCCGGCAGCCAGGCAGATAACTCCGACTACACC.

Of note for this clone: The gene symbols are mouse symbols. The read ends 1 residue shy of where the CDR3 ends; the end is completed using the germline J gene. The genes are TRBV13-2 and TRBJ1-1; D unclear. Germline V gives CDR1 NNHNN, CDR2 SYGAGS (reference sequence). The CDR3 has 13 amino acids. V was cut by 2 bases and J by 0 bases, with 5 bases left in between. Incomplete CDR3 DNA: TGTGCCAGCGGTGAGCAAACAAACACAGAAGTCTTC. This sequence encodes CASGEQTNTEVF. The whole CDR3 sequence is CASGEQTNTEVFF.

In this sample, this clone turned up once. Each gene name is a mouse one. CDR3 loop: CAWSLEGTGNTLYF. The sequenced CDR3 bases are TGTGCCTGGAGTCTAGAGGGAACTGGAAATACGCTCTAT. The V call is TRBV31, the J call TRBJ1-3; no definite D call. The read finishes 1 residue shy of the CDR3 end, and the germline J gene is used to complete it. The CDR3 runs 14 residues. Germline CDR1 and CDR2: GKSSPN and SITVG. V dropped 0 bases and J dropped 2 bases, with 8 bases sitting between them.

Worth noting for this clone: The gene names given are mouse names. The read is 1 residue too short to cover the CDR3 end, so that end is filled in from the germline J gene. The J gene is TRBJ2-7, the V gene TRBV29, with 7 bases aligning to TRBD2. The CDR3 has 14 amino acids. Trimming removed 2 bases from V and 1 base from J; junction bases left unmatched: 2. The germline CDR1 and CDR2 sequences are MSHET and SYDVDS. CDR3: CASSLGGGSYEQYF. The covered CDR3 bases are TGTGCTAGCAGTTTAGGGGGGGGTTCCTATGAACAGTAC.